A few counts support the clone carrying this T cell receptor (beta chain). What it recognizes is unknown. In TCRdb, the 5' RACE reads were re-called with MiXCR into one record per CDR3 protein. This sample carries almost 550,000 distinct CDR3 sequences, 20% of them seen once, and the ten largest clones take about 12%. The data are from a study of T-cell memory formation after mild COVID-19. At the level of the study: Clusters were largely donor specific. General study points: Most CD4+ clones that shrank were in CM and EM, while CD8+ ones turned up in EMRA.

The V end was cut by 1 base, the J end by 0 bases, with 11 bases between. The CDR3 runs to 16 residues. Germline CDR1 is SGHVS and CDR2 is FQNEAQ. The specimen sequenced was PBMCs or a T cell subset sorted from them (not recorded which). V usage is TRBV7-8 and J usage is TRBJ2-3, with unresolved D. This clonotype was obtained from an adult woman who had mild COVID-19 (a few samples of this study predate the infection). Cell type and time point are not known. This CDR3 is CASSLGLEFSTDTQYF. DNA for the CDR3: TGTGCCAGCAGCTTAGGTCTCGAGTTTAGCACAGATACGCAGTATTTT.